The next 32 T cell receptor beta chains were all read from a single sample in a study of radiation and T cells in renal cell carcinoma. Libraries were prepared by immunoSEQ multiplex PCR; TCRdb keeps only in-frame clonotypes and omits some of them. The sample lists about 150,000 clones, about 88% occurring once. Time point: baseline pretreatment blood. As to treatment: 15 Gy SBRT to primary tumor, nephrectomy 4 weeks later. Specimen: blood, collected from a patient whose treatment included radiotherapy and nephrectomy. Receptors were obtained from a woman between 70 and 85 years old with renal cell carcinoma.

The chain couples TRBV10-3 to TRBJ2-3, with D perhaps given as TRBD1 or TRBD2 (7 bases each). V dropped 7 bases and J dropped 8 bases, with 22 bases sitting between them. CDR3 length: 15 residues. Germline assignment: CDR1 ENHRY and CDR2 SYGVKD. CDR3 sequence: CAITAGGGPEATQYF. The CDR3 DNA reads as TGTGCCATCACCGCAGGGGGGGGCCCAGAGGCTACGCAGTATTTT.

This chain uses TRBV7-9 with TRBJ1-6, with TRBD1 matching over 7 bases. V shed 1 base, J shed 7 bases, and the junction held 4 bases outside the gene matches. The CDR3 loop spans 15 amino acids. Germline V gives CDR1 SEHNR, CDR2 FQNEAQ (reference sequence). The CDR3, as DNA: TGTGCCAGCAGCTTAGGGGAACAGGGGAATTCACCCCTCCACTTT. It translates to CASSLGEQGNSPLHF.

This chain connects TRBV15 to TRBJ1-2, with TRBD1 matching over 8 bases. The CDR3 is made up of 15 amino acids. Trimming at V came to 2 bases and at J to 4 bases, leaving 6 bases not matched to a gene. CDR1 is LNHNV, CDR2 YYDKDF, per germline (reference sequence). The CDR3 sequence: CATSRTGTGVYGYTF. The DNA for the CDR3 is TGTGCCACCAGCAGAACCGGGACAGGAGTCTATGGCTACACCTTC.

With respect to this clone: Other nucleotide sequences in the sample specify the same CDR3. The V call is TRBV19, the J call TRBJ1-5, with D possibly matching TRBD1 (5 bases). This CDR3 region has 16 residues. V was pared by 3 bases and J by 0 bases, with 12 bases between. Per germline, CDR1 LNHDA and CDR2 SQIVND (reference sequence). In nucleotides, the CDR3 is TGTGCCAGTAGTATTAGCGGACAATATAGCAATCAGCCCCAGCATTTT. Protein product: CASSISGQYSNQPQHF.

This chain joins TRBV5-4 and TRBJ1-2, with a possible D match to TRBD1 (5 bases). Germline assignment: CDR1 SGHNT and CDR2 YYREEE (reference sequence). There are 13 residues in the CDR3. V was shortened by 7 bases and J by 5 bases, with 15 bases between the two germline ends. CDR3 coding DNA: TGTGCCAGCCACCGGGACGGCGGGTATGGCTACACCTTC. This codes for CASHRDGGYGYTF.

The chain has TRBV5-6 and TRBJ1-2, with D maybe TRBD1 (6 bases). The length of the CDR3 is 14 residues. Trimming left V 0 bases short and J 7 bases short, with 13 bases between. Germline CDR1 is SGHDT and CDR2 is YYEEEE. The CDR3 sequence is CASSLEWTATGYTF. CDR3 sequence (DNA): TGTGCCAGCAGCTTGGAATGGACAGCCACTGGCTACACCTTC.

The chain carries TRBV6-6 and TRBJ1-2; D not resolved. Looked up from germline, CDR1 is MNHNY and CDR2 is SVGAGI (reference sequence). V was clipped by 7 bases and J by 7 bases, with 19 bases between them. The CDR3 is 14 residues long. CDR3 sequence (DNA): TGTGCCAGCAACCCGGGGAGTTCCTTTGGTGGCTACACCTTC. It translates to CASNPGSSFGGYTF.

The chain uses TRBV4-1 and TRBJ2-3, with D maybe TRBD1 (6 bases). V was trimmed by 0 bases and J by 1 base, leaving 14 bases between them. The CDR3 contains 17 residues. Germline V CDR1 and CDR2: MGHRA, YSYEKL. The CDR3 bases are TGCGCCAGCAGCCAAGATGAGACAGGTGCAGGCACAGATACGCAGTATTTT. Protein product: CASSQDETGAGTDTQYF.

The CDR3 protein is CASSLAGTGATYEQYF. Written as DNA, the CDR3 is TGTGCCAGCAGCTTGGCCGGGACAGGCGCCACCTACGAGCAGTACTTC. This chain links TRBV5-4 with TRBJ2-7; 8 nucleotides match TRBD1. The trim removed 0 bases at V and 2 bases at J, leaving 7 bases unmatched. The CDR3 extends over 16 amino acids. Germline V lookup: CDR1 SGHNT, CDR2 YYREEE (reference sequence).

The V gene is TRBV7-2, the J gene TRBJ1-3, with D possibly TRBD1 on 5 matching bases. The CDR3 extends over 17 amino acids. Germline CDR1 reads SGHTA; CDR2 reads FQGNSA. Between the trimmed V and J ends, which lost 5 bases and 0 bases, there was a span of 17 bases. The CDR3 nucleotides read TGTGCCAGCAGCCCACGGGGCGGGGTTCCCTCTGGAAACACCATATATTTT. It yields the protein CASSPRGGVPSGNTIYF.

This chain joins TRBV6-5 and TRBJ1-6; possible D gene TRBD1, 6 bases. Trimming shortened V by 5 bases and J by 11 bases, and 19 bases separated the two germline ends. The CDR3 sequence is 15 residues long. CDR1 is MNHEY, CDR2 SVGAGI, per germline. The CDR3 region is CASSPSTGRNPPLHF. Here the CDR3 DNA reads TGTGCCAGCAGTCCGAGCACAGGGAGAAATCCACCCCTCCACTTT.

The chain links TRBV5-1 to TRBJ2-3; D is perhaps TRBD2 (6 bases). Germline values: CDR1 SGHRS, CDR2 YFSETQ. The CDR3 is 16 residues long. Trimming cost V 7 bases and J 5 bases, with 23 bases left between them. Written as DNA, the CDR3 is TGCGCCAGCTCCTGGTCACTGGAGGGGCGGAAAGATACGCAGTATTTT. It is translated as CASSWSLEGRKDTQYF.

The chain has TRBV5-1 and TRBJ2-3; 8 nucleotides align to TRBD2. J was trimmed by 3 bases and V by 1 base; bases with no gene match: 1. Germline V lookup: CDR1 SGHRS, CDR2 YFSETQ. The CDR3 loop spans 14 amino acids. The CDR3 sequence is CASSLTSGTDTQYF. In DNA form, the CDR3 reads TGCGCCAGCAGCTTGACTAGCGGAACAGATACGCAGTATTTT.

V gene TRBV11-2 combines with J gene TRBJ2-2, with TRBD2 as a possible D gene (5 bases). Germline CDR1 and CDR2: SGHAT and FQNNGV. This CDR3 region has 12 residues. Trimming cost V 8 bases and J 1 base, with 5 bases left between them. CDR3 sequence reads: CASGGNTGELFF. The CDR3, as DNA: TGTGCCAGCGGAGGGAACACCGGGGAGCTGTTTTTT.

The chain is built from TRBV28 and TRBJ1-2, with 7 bases matching TRBD1. V shed 7 bases and J 2 bases; nucleotides not matched to a gene: 13. The CDR3 covers 16 residues. Germline assignment: CDR1 MDHEN and CDR2 SYDVKM. The CDR3 loop reads CASTEGRGRKNYGYTF. CDR3 nucleotide sequence: TGTGCCAGCACCGAGGGTAGGGGGCGGAAGAACTATGGCTACACCTTC.

This sequence joins TRBV7-2 and TRBJ2-1; TRBD2 aligns across 14 bases. This CDR3 comprises 17 residues. J was trimmed by 5 bases and V by 1 base; bases with no gene match: 4. Germline V gene sequence: CDR1 SGHTA, CDR2 FQGNSA. CDR3 in amino acids: CASSLVRLAGGHNEQFF. The CDR3 DNA follows: TGTGCCAGCAGCTTAGTAAGACTAGCGGGGGGGCACAATGAGCAGTTCTTC.

The chain is built from TRBV28 and TRBJ2-5; D is perhaps TRBD1 (7 bases). CDR3 length: 14 residues. The germline V and J ends were trimmed by 3 bases and 3 bases, with 11 bases remaining between them. Germline values: CDR1 MDHEN, CDR2 SYDVKM. As DNA, the CDR3 is TGTGCCAGCAGTTTGGGGGGACAGAAAGAGACCCAGTACTTC. Its protein is CASSLGGQKETQYF.

The genes are TRBV11-3 and TRBJ2-7, with D possibly being TRBD1 (5 bases). The V gene's germline CDR1 is SGHNT and CDR2 YENEEA. Trimming shortened V by 0 bases and J by 4 bases, and 13 bases separated the two germline ends. This CDR3 has 15 amino acids. In DNA, the CDR3 is TGTGCCAGCAGCTTAGAACAGGCAATCGAGTACGAGCAGTACTTC. This translates into CASSLEQAIEYEQYF.

The chain couples TRBV10-3 to TRBJ2-5; a possible D gene is TRBD1 (6 bases). The germline V and J ends were trimmed by 5 bases and 1 base, with 11 bases remaining between them. CDR1 ENHRY and CDR2 SYGVKD come from the germline V gene. This CDR3 is built from 14 residues. CDR3 in amino acids: CAISHGTLQETQYF. CDR3 nucleotide sequence: TGTGCCATCAGTCACGGGACACTCCAAGAGACCCAGTACTTC.

This clone came up once. The rearrangement joins TRBV18 to TRBJ2-3, with 10 bases that match TRBD2. Germline loops: CDR1 KGHSH, CDR2 LQKENI. V lost 0 bases, J lost 4 bases, and 4 bases stayed unmatched. The CDR3 extends over 16 amino acids. The CDR3 reads CASSPPSGGGSDTQYF. Written as DNA, the CDR3 is TGTGCCAGCTCACCACCCAGCGGGGGGGGGTCAGATACGCAGTATTTT.

CDR3 in DNA: TGCGCCAGCAGCCAAGAACTAGCGGGGGGGCAGACAGATACGCAGTATTTT. Translating gives CASSQELAGGQTDTQYF. The chain recombines TRBV4-3 with TRBJ2-3; 13 positions agree with TRBD2. The germline V gene has CDR1 LGHNA and CDR2 YSLEER. The CDR3 loop spans 17 amino acids. V trimming: 0 bases; J trimming: 3 bases; junction bases outside the gene matches: 3.

In regard to this clone: Within the sample, other DNA sequences also encode this same CDR3. This chain connects TRBV9 to TRBJ1-1, with 8 bases lining up with TRBD1. The CDR3 totals 13 residues. Germline V CDR1 and CDR2: SGDLS, YYNGEE. With V trimmed by 2 bases and J by 4 bases, 1 base remained unmatched. The DNA for the CDR3 is TGTGCCAGCAGCGTCGGACAGGGCACTGAAGCTTTCTTT. Translation gives CASSVGQGTEAFF.

V usage is TRBV7-2 and J usage is TRBJ2-4; D possibly uses TRBD1 or TRBD2 (5 bases each). The CDR3 sequence is 12 residues long. CDR1 SGHTA and CDR2 FQGNSA come from the germline V gene. With 6 bases removed from V and 6 bases from J, the gap between germline ends came to 9 bases. The CDR3 loop reads CASSPGGNIQYF. Written as DNA, the CDR3 is TGTGCCAGCAGTCCTGGGGGAAACATTCAGTACTTC.

The chain joins TRBV4-2 to TRBJ2-5; D not resolved. This CDR3 has 14 residues. V was shortened by 1 base and J by 4 bases, with 10 bases between the two germline ends. The germline V gene encodes CDR1 LGHNA and CDR2 YNFKEQ. The CDR3 loop is CASSQVGGPETQYF. The CDR3 region has the DNA TGTGCCAGCAGCCAAGTAGGCGGTCCAGAGACCCAGTACTTC.

The chain links TRBV28 to TRBJ2-7, with 10 bases aligning to TRBD1. The V gene end was trimmed by 4 bases and the J gene end by 0 bases; junction bases not matched to a gene: 12. Germline V gene sequence: CDR1 MDHEN, CDR2 SYDVKM. The CDR3 runs 18 residues. The DNA for the CDR3 is TGTGCCAGCAGTTCCCGGGACAGGGGACTTACGCTCTCCTACGAGCAGTACTTC. Its protein is CASSSRDRGLTLSYEQYF.

CDR3 nucleotides: TGTGCCAGCAGAGCCAGTACCGGGACTAGCGGGGGGTCCTCCTACGAGCAGTACTTC. It translates to CASRASTGTSGGSSYEQYF. This sequence joins TRBV2 and TRBJ2-7; TRBD2 matches 15 bases. Germline-derived CDR1 and CDR2 are SNHLY and FYNNEI. V lost 6 bases to trimming and J lost 0 bases; unmatched junction nucleotides: 12. The CDR3 totals 19 residues.

The chain recombines TRBV29-1 with TRBJ2-2; D not resolved. The CDR3 has 14 residues. The V end was cut by 6 bases, the J end by 2 bases, with 13 bases between. The germline CDR1 and CDR2 sequences are SQVTM and ANQGSEA. As DNA, the CDR3 is TGCAGCGTGGGGAACACACGAAACACCGGGGAGCTGTTTTTT. This gives the protein CSVGNTRNTGELFF.

The chain employs TRBV14 and TRBJ1-2; D ambiguous. Germline values: CDR1 SGHDN, CDR2 FVKESK. This CDR3 region has 13 residues. V was pared by 0 bases and J by 8 bases, with 10 bases between. DNA of the CDR3: TGTGCCAGCAGCCAAGAAGTGCGCGGGGGCTACACCTTC. This translates into CASSQEVRGGYTF.

With regard to this clone: Within the sample, other DNA sequences also encode this same CDR3. The chain joins TRBV2 to TRBJ2-1, with TRBD2 matching 8 bases. Germline loops: CDR1 SNHLY, CDR2 FYNNEI. There are 15 residues in the CDR3. The V gene end was trimmed by 2 bases and the J gene end by 4 bases; junction bases not matched to a gene: 4. CDR3 DNA: TGTGCCAGCAGTGAAACCGGGGGGGGATACAATGAGCAGTTCTTC. This translates into CASSETGGGYNEQFF.

This rearrangement joins TRBV7-9 to TRBJ1-5; unclear D gene. The CDR3 contains 14 residues. V gave up 5 bases and J gave up 7 bases, with 15 bases separating them. Germline V gene data show CDR1 as SEHNR and CDR2 as FQNEAQ (reference sequence). DNA of the CDR3: TGTGCCAGCAGCCCCGGAGAGAGGGAGCAGCCCCAGCATTTT. Residues: CASSPGEREQPQHF.

V gene TRBV6-6 combines with J gene TRBJ2-5; 12 bases fit TRBD2. Trimming took 8 bases from V and 2 from J; bases not matched to a gene: 6. The CDR3 sequence is 15 residues long. Germline V CDR1 and CDR2: MNHNY, SVGAGI (reference sequence). CDR3: CASGSTSGGQETQYF. Here the CDR3 DNA reads TGTGCCAGCGGGTCTACTAGCGGGGGGCAAGAGACCCAGTACTTC.

The rearrangement joins TRBV7-6 to TRBJ2-7, with D maybe TRBD2 (6 bases). CDR1 is SGHVS and CDR2 is FNYEAQ in the germline V gene. CDR3 length: 16 residues. Trimming cost V 1 base and J 4 bases, with 17 bases left between them. Written as DNA, the CDR3 is TGTGCCAGCAGCTTAGGGGTCGGGGGTAAAGGGTACGAGCAGTACTTC. Its translation is CASSLGVGGKGYEQYF.